This T cell receptor beta chain was captured by sequencing in a study of CXCR3-negative and CXCR3-positive naive CD8 T cells. Study observations and caveats: CXCR3-expressing naive cells carried TRB CDR3s more hydrophobic than those of CXCR3-negative naive cells.

Carrying UMI labels, the TRB cDNA libraries were prepared through 5' RACE. TCRdb reprocessed the 5' RACE reads and stores each CDR3 protein as one record, lacking DNA. The listing records 100,000 to 150,000 distinct CDR3 sequences. CDR1 is SQVTM and CDR2 is ANQGSEA in the germline V gene. This CDR3 comprises 14 residues. Of note for this clonotype: As yet, its antigen is unknown.

This TCR derives from a human donor in good health. Some clones in this sample may be carry-over from other donors' samples. This chain joins TRBV29-1 and TRBJ2-3. The sequencing sample was made of naive CXCR3+ CD8+ T cells from blood. The subset is: CD45RO-CCR7+CD27+CD95- naive CD8+ T cells expressing CXCR3 (TNR3+). The CDR3 loop reads CSVEVRNRRDTQYF.